This TCR beta chain was obtained from a study of blood T cell repertoires in COVID-19 (dated by TCRdb to the early 2020s). Background for the entire study: Collaborator samples came from the United States, Italy and Spain and covered acute and convalescent phases of COVID-19. The repertoires were made available in a free public database intended to serve as a resource for research on the immune response to SARS-CoV-2. Where available, HLA class I and class II types were taken from metadata supplied by the sample provider and were not determined by assay-based typing. Deeply sampled blood TCRbeta repertoires from subjects exposed to, actively infected with, or recovered from COVID-19 were included in the dataset. The prospective study material was composed of cDNA or gDNA derived from T cells, B-cell-depleted T cells, or PBMCs. A de-identified subject ID, COVID-19 status, age in years and sex were almost always included in the sample metadata. The samples were drawn from the first 160 participants of the ongoing ImmuneRACE study and from over 950 subjects provided by 6 global collaborators.

Of note for this clone: Its antigen remains undetermined. No qualities accompany the bases; no much larger clone lies one base away.

The immunoSEQ Assay, a bias-controlled multiplex PCR, was used to amplify TCRbeta CDR3 regions from genomic DNA. Processing in the source paper ran as follows. The number of nucleated cells in each sample was estimated from the amplification of reference gene primers within the assay. To quantify the absolute abundance of each unique TCRbeta CDR3 rearrangement, sequence reads were collapsed and filtered. For each sample, productive Simpson clonality was calculated as the square root of Simpson's diversity index across productive rearrangements. In TCRdb, the immuneACCESS table is reduced to in-frame sequences with V and J assigned. These tables do not hold every clone; where another copy was compared, an unresolved V gene accounts for under half, and the others remain unexplained. The V and J calls and clone size come from that table; D and trimming were worked out from the DNA. A total of 200,000 or so clones appear in this sample, 70% to 85% of them only once. 6.9% of the sample comes from the top ten.

The CDR3 measures 13 amino acids from cysteine to phenylalanine. Of the read, only the CDR3 DNA is kept; its 39 bases are in frame from base 1. Compared with germline, V lacks 3 bases and J lacks 1 base; bases without a gene match: 0. The germline V gene specifies SQVTM as CDR1 and ANQGSEA as CDR2. The collaborating institutions used their own protocols to collect whole blood in K2EDTA tubes. Collaborator samples were shipped for TCRbeta analysis as frozen whole blood, isolated PBMCs, or DNA extracted from either sample type. Overall study results and their limits: Clinical and demographic metadata were provided uncurated, with the amount varying by source and participant.

Recombination connected TRBV29-1 to TRBJ2-1; TRBD2 agrees with 7 junctional bases. The receptor was isolated from a human donor with acute or convalescent COVID-19. The donor label of this sample is uncertain. The sample was peripheral blood. The CDR3 region reads CSVEGGSYNEQFF. The sequenced DNA: TGCAGCGTTGAGGGGGGGTCCTACAATGAGCAGTTCTTC.